The 31 T cell receptor beta chains below were found in one sample sequenced in a study of CD8 T cells in ankylosing spondylitis (dated by TCRdb to 2015 to 2018). The library was made by 5' RACE. Data came from an Illumina HiSeq 2500. TCRdb reanalyzed the raw reads on its own, using fastp at Q25 for trimming and MiXCR for clone calling, and kept in-frame beta chains. Rows matching on CDR3 protein sequence are summarized as one entry with the most common DNA and genes. The sample contains hundreds of thousands of distinct CDR3 sequences, 20% to 30% of them found a single time. 5% to 7.5% of the sample rests with the top ten. The sample was blood, either unsorted or a sorted T cell fraction (not recorded which). The receptor source for this set is a male donor with ankylosing spondylitis or in good health (not recorded which).

This clonotype appeared once. The CDR3 bases are TGTGCCAGCAGTTACGTTCTAGCGGGGAGCACAGATACGCAGTATTTT. It is translated as CASSYVLAGSTDTQYF. This chain uses TRBV6-5 with TRBJ2-3, with 9 positions matching TRBD2. The germline CDR1 and CDR2 sequences are MNHEY and SVGAGI. The ends lost 2 bases at V and 0 bases at J; junction bases unmatched: 3. This CDR3 region has 16 residues.

As to this clonotype: The junction shows a germline mismatch at one end, possibly a read error. This chain joins TRBV3-1 and TRBJ2-1; TRBD2 matches at 8 bases. The length of the CDR3 is 17 residues. Germline values: CDR1 LGHDT, CDR2 YNNKEL (reference sequence). The CDR3 here is CASCHEPGTSWFNEQFF. The CDR3 DNA sequence: TGTGCCAGCTGCCACGAGCCTGGGACTAGTTGGTTCAATGAGCAGTTCTTC.

This clonotype came up many times. CDR3 protein: CASSQATYQETQYF. CDR3 coding DNA: TGCGCCAGCAGCCAAGCGACCTACCAAGAGACCCAGTACTTC. This rearrangement joins TRBV4-1 to TRBJ2-5; D not resolved. Trimming stripped 1 base from V and 0 bases from J, with 6 bases between. The CDR3 sequence is 14 residues long. Germline CDR1 MGHRA, CDR2 YSYEKL.

This clonotype was seen a few times. The rearrangement links TRBV7-9 to TRBJ2-1; 10 nucleotides line up with TRBD1. The germline V gene has CDR1 SEHNR and CDR2 FQNEAQ (reference sequence). V lost 5 bases and J lost 0; bases outside the gene matches: 4. The CDR3 runs 16 residues. The CDR3 bases are TGTGCCAGCAGCCCAGGGGACAGGGGCTCCTACAATGAGCAGTTCTTC. Translating gives CASSPGDRGSYNEQFF.

This clonotype occurred many times. The rearrangement uses TRBV20-1 and TRBJ2-1, with a possible D match to TRBD2 (6 bases). The CDR3 spans 16 residues. Looked up from germline, CDR1 is DFQATT and CDR2 is SNEGSKA (reference sequence). Trimming shortened V by 6 bases and J by 0 bases, and 18 bases separated the two germline ends. CDR3 in amino acids: CSARTSSARSYNEQFF. In DNA form, the CDR3 reads TGCAGTGCAAGAACCTCTAGCGCCCGCTCCTACAATGAGCAGTTCTTC.

In its sample, this clonotype was seen many times. The chain links TRBV25-1 to TRBJ1-5; D unclear. Trimming took off 6 bases at V and 2 bases at J, with 14 bases between the two ends. The CDR3 loop spans 15 amino acids. CDR1 and CDR2 (germline): MGHDK, SYGVNS. The CDR3 DNA follows: TGTGCCAGCAGCGGGCGTCAGGCGGGCAATCAGCCCCAGCATTTT. It specifies CASSGRQAGNQPQHF.

This clonotype was seen a handful of times. The chain is built from TRBV20-1 and TRBJ2-7; 8 nucleotides line up with TRBD2. In germline, CDR1 is DFQATT, CDR2 SNEGSKA (reference sequence). The CDR3 spans 15 residues. V shed 8 bases, J shed 6 bases, and the junction held 18 bases outside the gene matches. The CDR3 loop is CSTPTGTRSSLEQYF. CDR3 coding DNA: TGCAGTACACCTACCGGGACTAGAAGCTCCCTCGAGCAGTACTTC.

This clonotype occurred many times. V is TRBV25-1 and J is TRBJ2-6; D call uncertain. CDR3 length: 15 residues. The V end was cut by 4 bases, the J end by 2 bases, with 9 bases between. CDR1 is MGHDK, CDR2 SYGVNS, per germline. CDR3 bases: TGTGCCAGCAGTGCGGATTTCGCTGGGGCCAACGTCCTGACTTTC. Amino acids: CASSADFAGANVLTF. Full variable domain (rest looked up from reference TRBV25-1 and TRBJ2-6): EADIYQTPRYLVIGTGKKITLECSQTMGHDKMYWYQQDPGMELHLIHYSYGVNSTEKGDLSSESTVSRIRTEHFPLTLESARPSHTSQYLCASSADFAGANVLTFGAGSRLTVL.

Only a few counts were recorded for this clonotype. The V gene is TRBV5-6, the J gene TRBJ2-7, with D perhaps given as TRBD1 or TRBD2 (6 bases each). V shed 1 base and J shed 3 bases, with 11 bases lying between them. Per germline, CDR1 SGHDT and CDR2 YYEEEE. The CDR3 is 14 amino acids. CDR3 coding DNA: TGTGCCAGCAGCTTGTGGGGGGCAATCTACGAGCAGTACTTC. Amino acid sequence: CASSLWGAIYEQYF.

This clonotype appeared many times. J is TRBJ1-2 and V is TRBV4-1; no clear D gene. Germline V CDR1 and CDR2: MGHRA, YSYEKL. V was clipped by 1 base and J by 2 bases, with 8 bases between them. The CDR3 totals 14 residues. The CDR3, as DNA: TGCGCCAGCAGCCAAGCCCCTATAAACTATGGCTACACCTTC. The encoded protein is CASSQAPINYGYTF.

This clonotype appeared many times. The chain has TRBV12-3 or TRBV12-4 and TRBJ2-7, with D unclear. The CDR3 consists of 20 residues. V lost 2 bases and J lost 2, with 28 bases in between. The DNA of the CDR3 is TGTGCCAGCAGTTTATCGGGCCTTTTTATTAGTCGGAACGCACCCTACGAGCAGTACTTC. It codes for CASSLSGLFISRNAPYEQYF.

The genes are TRBV6-8 and TRBJ1-5; 8 bases match TRBD1. V lost 6 bases to trimming and J lost 1 base; unmatched junction nucleotides: 5. The CDR3 is 15 residues long. Germline V CDR1 and CDR2: MNHGY, SAAAGT. CDR3 protein: CASSHGQGSNQPQHF. DNA of the CDR3: TGTGCCAGCAGCCACGGACAGGGCAGCAATCAGCCCCAGCATTTT.

The V gene is TRBV6-5, the J gene TRBJ2-3, with TRBD1 matching 9 bases. With 3 bases clipped from V and 3 bases from J, the junction kept 4 bases outside the gene matches. Germline CDR1 is MNHEY and CDR2 is SVGAGI. The CDR3 totals 15 residues. The CDR3 loop is CASSYRTGATDTQYF. The CDR3 nucleotides are TGTGCCAGCAGTTATAGGACAGGGGCTACAGATACGCAGTATTTT.

The table lists this clonotype with a few counts. The V call is TRBV5-1, the J call TRBJ2-7; the match to TRBD2 covers 13 bases. J lost 6 bases, V lost 4 bases, and 7 bases had no gene match. Germline V CDR1 and CDR2: SGHRS, YFSETQ. CDR3 size: 15 residues. This chain's CDR3 is CASSGLAGDGREQYF. In nucleotides, the CDR3 is TGCGCCAGCAGCGGACTAGCGGGAGACGGCCGCGAGCAGTACTTC. The full variable domain, completed using reference TRBV5-1 and TRBJ2-7, is KAGVTQTPRYLIKTRGQQVTLSCSPISGHRSVSWYQQTPGQGLQFLFEYFSETQRNKGNFPGRFSGRQFSNSRSEMNVSTLELGDSALYLCASSGLAGDGREQYFGPGTRLTVT.

This clonotype was counted a few times. J is TRBJ1-4 and V is TRBV5-1; D not resolved. Between the trimmed V and J ends, which lost 0 bases and 8 bases, there was a span of 11 bases. The germline gives CDR1 SGHRS, CDR2 YFSETQ. There are 14 residues in the CDR3. CDR3 residues: CASSLVSIGEKLFF. CDR3 sequence (DNA): TGCGCCAGCAGCTTGGTCAGTATAGGGGAAAAACTGTTTTTT.

The CDR3 sequence: CSVQLAAEETQYF. CDR3 DNA: TGCAGCGTGCAACTAGCGGCTGAAGAGACCCAGTACTTC. V and J are TRBV29-1 and TRBJ2-5; the match to TRBD2 covers 8 bases. The CDR3 totals 13 residues. The junction had 6 bases not matched to a gene; V was cut back by 6 bases and J by 3 bases. CDR1 and CDR2 (germline): SQVTM, ANQGSEA. Based on the CDR3 plus reference TRBV29-1 and TRBJ2-5, the full variable domain is SAVISQKPSRDICQRGTSLTIQCQVDSQVTMMFWYRQQPGQSLTLIATANQGSEATYESGFVIDKFPISRPNLTFSTLTVSNMSPEDSSIYLCSVQLAAEETQYFGPGTRLLVL.

CDR3 sequence: CASSLSALLAGPGTQYF. For the CDR3, the DNA is TGCGCCAGCAGCTTGAGTGCCCTACTAGCGGGACCGGGTACGCAGTATTTT. The chain is built from TRBV5-1 and TRBJ2-3; TRBD2 matches 10 bases. After removal of 1 base from V and 8 bases from J, the junction contained 13 bases not matched to a gene. The V gene's germline CDR1 is SGHRS and CDR2 YFSETQ. CDR3 length equals 17 residues.

This clonotype was observed many times. The V and J genes are TRBV20-1 and TRBJ2-2; tentative D call: TRBD1 (6 bases). Germline V lookup: CDR1 DFQATT, CDR2 SNEGSKA (reference sequence). Trimming took 0 bases from V and 10 from J, leaving 18 bases between them. The CDR3 length is 15 residues. The DNA of the CDR3 is TGCAGTGCTAGAGATCAGGCAGGGGAATTAGTGGAGCTGTTTTTT. This encodes CSARDQAGELVELFF.

This clonotype was counted between two and nine times. This chain joins TRBV4-2 and TRBJ2-1; TRBD2 matches 7 bases. The CDR3 spans 14 residues. The germline CDR1 and CDR2 sequences are LGHNA and YNFKEQ. V lost 3 bases and J lost 7; bases outside the gene matches: 6. The CDR3 sequence: CASSQGGSWNEQFF. In DNA, the CDR3 is TGTGCCAGCAGCCAGGGCGGGAGTTGGAATGAGCAGTTCTTC.

Details on this clonotype: A much larger clone differs from this one at a single base, so this may be a read error. This chain uses TRBV5-1 with TRBJ2-5; possibly TRBD1 or TRBD2 for D (5 bases each). V was trimmed by 8 bases and J by 1 base, leaving 21 bases between them. The CDR3 totals 16 residues. Looked up from germline, CDR1 is SGHRS and CDR2 is YFSETQ. The CDR3 reads CARSRGVATFQETQYF. The DNA for the CDR3 is TGCGCCAGGAGTAGAGGGGTAGCCACCTTCCAAGAGACCCAGTACTTC.

The chain joins TRBV21-1 to TRBJ2-1; the DNA was not used to check the table's D call, TRBD1. TRBV21-1 is a pseudogene segment. The CDR3 runs 15 residues. The CDR3 region has the DNA TGTGCCAGCAGGCGGACAGTTCGTTCAGTGCTGCAAAGGGTCTTC. This codes for CASRRTVRSVLQRVF.

V usage is TRBV7-8 and J usage is TRBJ2-1; 8 nucleotides match TRBD2. The CDR3 runs 15 residues. The V gene end was trimmed by 1 base and the J gene end by 9 bases; junction bases not matched to a gene: 8. CDR1 is SGHVS and CDR2 is FQNEAQ in the germline V gene. Here the CDR3 DNA reads TGTGCCAGCAGCTTAGGAGCGGGAGTGGGTACTGAGCAGTTCTTC. This codes for CASSLGAGVGTEQFF.

The chain uses TRBV7-2 and TRBJ2-1, with 10 bases lining up with TRBD2. CDR3 length: 16 residues. CDR1 and CDR2 (germline): SGHTA, FQGNSA. V gave up 2 bases and J gave up 4 bases; unmatched junction bases: 5. The CDR3 loop reads CASSLLAGEVYNEQFF. CDR3 DNA sequence: TGTGCCAGCAGCTTACTAGCGGGAGAAGTGTACAATGAGCAGTTCTTC.

This clonotype was observed many times. J is TRBJ1-1 and V is TRBV6-5; 10 nucleotides align to TRBD1. The germline gives CDR1 MNHEY, CDR2 SVGAGI. Trimming at V came to 4 bases and at J to 5 bases, leaving 7 bases not matched to a gene. The CDR3 sequence is 15 residues long. CDR3 region: CASSSTLDRGTEAFF. The CDR3 DNA sequence: TGTGCCAGCAGTTCCACTTTGGACAGGGGGACTGAAGCTTTCTTT.

At least ten counts were recorded for this clonotype. DNA of the CDR3: TGTGCCAGCAGTGAACCCGGGTATGGCTACACCTTC. Amino acids: CASSEPGYGYTF. The rearrangement links TRBV6-1 to TRBJ1-2; D not certain. The CDR3 contains 12 residues. The germline V and J ends were trimmed by 2 bases and 5 bases, with 6 bases remaining between them. Germline assignment: CDR1 MNHNS and CDR2 SASEGT.

This clonotype was seen ten or more times. V and J are TRBV12-3 or TRBV12-4 and TRBJ2-3; either TRBD1 or TRBD2 may fit D (6 bases each). The CDR3 consists of 16 residues. V dropped 6 bases and J dropped 6 bases, with 22 bases sitting between them. The chain's CDR3 is CASSLRRGTFGDTQYF. The CDR3 coding sequence is TGTGCCAGCAGCCTCCGACGGGGGACATTTGGCGATACGCAGTATTTT.

This chain connects TRBV20-1 to TRBJ1-4, with TRBD1 identical over 8 bases. This CDR3 spans 15 amino acids. CDR1 and CDR2 from the germline V gene are DFQATT and SNEGSKA (reference sequence). After removal of 0 bases from V and 5 bases from J, the junction contained 5 bases not matched to a gene. CDR3 in amino acids: CSARDLDRVNEKLFF. The CDR3, as DNA: TGCAGTGCTAGAGATCTGGACAGGGTGAATGAAAAACTGTTTTTT.

This clonotype was observed a handful of times. V gene TRBV7-3 combines with J gene TRBJ2-1, with D tentatively TRBD1 (6 bases). Trimming took off 6 bases at V and 5 bases at J, with 17 bases between the two ends. Germline V lookup: CDR1 SGHTA, CDR2 FQGTGA. The CDR3 spans 15 residues. The DNA for the CDR3 is TGTGCCAGCAGTAGGTCAGGGGTGAAGAACAATGAGCAGTTCTTC. Translated, it gives CASSRSGVKNNEQFF. The full variable domain, rest sourced from reference TRBV7-3 and TRBJ2-1, is GAGVSQTPSNKVTEKGKYVELRCDPISGHTALYWYRQSLGQGPEFLIYFQGTGAADDSGLPNDRFFAVRPEGSVSTLKIQRTERGDSAVYLCASSRSGVKNNEQFFGPGTRLTVL.

This clonotype showed up just a few times. CDR3 sequence (DNA): TGTGCCAGCAGCTTCCCCCCGGGTGGCTCCGAGCAGTACTTC. The encoded protein is CASSFPPGGSEQYF. This chain uses TRBV7-9 with TRBJ2-7, with D uncertain. The CDR3 has 14 residues. Germline V CDR1 and CDR2: SEHNR, FQNEAQ (reference sequence). The germline V and J ends were trimmed by 3 bases and 6 bases, with 15 bases remaining between them. Combining the CDR3 with reference TRBV7-9 and TRBJ2-7 gives the whole variable domain DTGVSQNPRHKITKRGQNVTFRCDPISEHNRLYWYRQTLGQGPEFLTYFQNEAQLEKSRLLSDRFSAERPKGSFSTLEIQRTEQGDSAMYLCASSFPPGGSEQYFGPGTRLTVT.

The rearrangement uses TRBV9 and TRBJ2-5; 13 bases line up with TRBD2. There are 17 residues in the CDR3. The germline V gene encodes CDR1 SGDLS and CDR2 YYNGEE. With 3 bases clipped from V and 4 bases from J, the junction kept 9 bases outside the gene matches. This chain's CDR3 is CASSERGLAGVRETQYF. Written as DNA, the CDR3 is TGTGCCAGCAGCGAACGAGGACTAGCGGGAGTTCGAGAGACCCAGTACTTC.

On this clonotype: One base away lies a much larger clone, so this may be a sequencing read error. The chain is built from TRBV6-2 or TRBV6-3 and TRBJ2-3; 9 bases agree with TRBD2. Trimming took 6 bases from V and 2 from J; bases not matched to a gene: 12. Germline V lookup: CDR1 MNHEY, CDR2 SVGEGT. CDR3 length equals 17 residues. The CDR3 sequence: CASRTSGGGSFTDTQYF. CDR3 bases: TGTGCCAGCAGGACTAGCGGAGGGGGGTCCTTCACAGATACGCAGTATTTT.